This entry features one T cell receptor beta chain sequence. Germline lookup yields CDR1 ENHRY and CDR2 SYGVKD. Trimming cost V 2 bases and J 5 bases; bases outside gene matches: 1. The CDR3 consists of 13 residues. The data were obtained in a study of PD-1 and CTLA-4 blockade in melanoma. Profiled with immunoSEQ multiplex PCR; TCRdb holds only in-frame clones, not every one. The table includes 16,000 or so clones, 73% detected once. The chain links TRBV10-3 to TRBJ2-7, with 9 bases matching TRBD1. This TCR was sampled from a human donor with melanoma. The input for sequencing was CD8+ T cells from peripheral blood, taken before anti-PD-1 treatment. The CDR3 DNA reads TGTGCCATCAGTGAGGGGACAGGGAACGAGCAGTACTTC. Encoded protein: CAISEGTGNEQYF.